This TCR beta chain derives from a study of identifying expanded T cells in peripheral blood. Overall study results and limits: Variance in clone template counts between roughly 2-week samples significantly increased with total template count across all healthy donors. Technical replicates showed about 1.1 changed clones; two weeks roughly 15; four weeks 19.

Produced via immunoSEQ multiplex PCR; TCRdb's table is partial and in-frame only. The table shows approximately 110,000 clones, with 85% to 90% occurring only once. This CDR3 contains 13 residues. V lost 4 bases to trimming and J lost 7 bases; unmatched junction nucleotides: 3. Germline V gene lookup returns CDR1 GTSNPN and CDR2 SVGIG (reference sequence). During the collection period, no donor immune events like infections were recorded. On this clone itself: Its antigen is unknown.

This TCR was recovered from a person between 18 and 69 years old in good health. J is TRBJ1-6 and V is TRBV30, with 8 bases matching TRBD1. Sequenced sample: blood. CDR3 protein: CAWMGQANSPLHF. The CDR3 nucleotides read TGTGCCTGGATGGGACAGGCCAATTCACCCCTCCACTTT. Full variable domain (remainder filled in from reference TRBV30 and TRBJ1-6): SQTIHQWPATLVQPVGSPLSLECTVEGTSNPNLYWYRQAAGRGLQLLFYSVGIGQISSEVPQNLSASRPQDRQFILSSKKLLLSDSGFYLCAWMGQANSPLHFGNGTRLTVT.